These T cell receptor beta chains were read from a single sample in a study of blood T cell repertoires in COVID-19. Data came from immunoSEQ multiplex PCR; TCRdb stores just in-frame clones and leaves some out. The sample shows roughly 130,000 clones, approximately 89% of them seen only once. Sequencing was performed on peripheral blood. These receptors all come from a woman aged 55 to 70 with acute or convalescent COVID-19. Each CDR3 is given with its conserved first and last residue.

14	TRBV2	CASRGQGENTEAFF
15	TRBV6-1	CASSEALEGGTEAFF
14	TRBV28	CASSGRVGARELFF
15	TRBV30	CAWSVTRGAYTEAFF
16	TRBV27	CASSLRDRAEGTEAFF
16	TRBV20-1	CSASRQGSSGANVLTF
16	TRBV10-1	CASSESRGLSYNEQFF
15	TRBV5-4	CASSFPVGQGGGYTF
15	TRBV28	CASSLGRNRQETQYF
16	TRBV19	CASSPMGQGYNSPLHF
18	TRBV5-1	CASSLESFREGVFYGYTF
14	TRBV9	CASNVAGAPDTQYF
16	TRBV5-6	CASSLVLAGAGDTQYF
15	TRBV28	CASSSLGLANNEQFF
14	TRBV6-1	CASSSDRGDYGYTF
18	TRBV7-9	CASSSPTGTTRTGNTIYF
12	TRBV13	CASSLPNTEAFF
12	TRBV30	CAWSRENEKLFF
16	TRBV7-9	CASSLVKGGSTGELFF
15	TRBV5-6	CASSRDFLMNTEAFF
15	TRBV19	CASSIRGDTYNEQFF
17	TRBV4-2	CASSQGGLGGILTEAFF
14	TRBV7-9	CASSLSGGGEKLFF